Below, 3 T cell receptor beta chains from the same sample are listed, as sequenced in a study of technical replicates of blood from a handful of donors (dated by TCRdb to 2015 to 2018). Libraries were prepared through the immunoSEQ multiplex PCR assay. TCRdb limited this immuneACCESS table to in-frame rearrangements with V and J called. A share of clones is missing; checked studies link under half to unresolved V genes, and the rest is unexplained. Within this sample are roughly 48,000 clones, with about 93% of them counted one time only. 3% to 4% of the sample is taken by the ten largest. The sequencing sample was made of PBMCs. The receptors were sampled from a human donor in good health. Some clones in this sample may be carry-over from other donors' samples.

V and J are TRBV4-1 and TRBJ2-3, with 7 bases fitting TRBD2. This CDR3 region has 16 residues. Losses at the gene ends were 0 bases for V and 0 bases for J; bases not matched to a gene: 3. Germline lookup yields CDR1 MGHRA and CDR2 YSYEKL. CDR3 in amino acids: CASSQDRRGSTDTQYF. CDR3 DNA: TGCGCCAGCAGCCAAGATCGGCGGGGGAGCACAGATACGCAGTATTTT.

V gene TRBV4-2 combines with J gene TRBJ1-5, with no clear D. V was trimmed by 3 bases and J by 4 bases, leaving 19 bases between them. This CDR3 region has 17 residues. Germline V CDR1 and CDR2: LGHNA, YNFKEQ. CDR3 protein: CASSQAGRAEKNQPQHF. DNA of the CDR3: TGTGCCAGCAGCCAGGCGGGTCGAGCAGAAAAGAATCAGCCCCAGCATTTT.

This rearrangement joins TRBV7-9 to TRBJ1-5; 10 nucleotides line up with TRBD1. Germline CDR1 reads SEHNR; CDR2 reads FQNEAQ (reference sequence). Trimming took 5 bases from V and 11 from J; bases not matched to a gene: 12. This CDR3 is 15 amino acids long. CDR3 nucleotides: TGTGCCAGCAGCCGGGGGACAGGGGTAAATCAAGCCCAGCATTTT. It yields the protein CASSRGTGVNQAQHF.